The following is a T cell receptor beta chain sequence with its context. The antigen is undetermined. The CDR3 spans 18 residues. V lost 6 bases, J lost 3 bases, and 16 bases stayed unmatched. The authors ran a second PCR of about 6 to 11 cycles using a sample-barcoded 5' primer and a J-beta primer mix. Sequencing of every sample gave 2.5 million or more CDR3-containing paired-end reads. TCRdb re-called the 5' RACE reads with MiXCR, one entry per CDR3 protein. The repertoire includes over 600,000 distinct CDR3 sequences, about 56% of them detected once, and 20% to 30% sits in the top ten. These data are taken from a study of blood T cells in healthy people across ages. Study context: T cells yielded about one barcoded beta molecule per two cells through template switching. Findings of the study overall: Samples with more naive T cells showed higher observed beta diversity. The CMV status of each donor remained undetermined, and this could have confounded shifts in expanded clonotypes.

The rearrangement uses TRBV12-3 or TRBV12-4 and TRBJ1-5, with 8 nucleotides matching TRBD1. The sequence was obtained from a man aged 35 to 55 in good health. What was sequenced was blood. As DNA, the CDR3 is TGTGCCAGCAGCCCTATCACGACAGGGGATCCCCTCAATCAGCCCCAGCATTTT. Translating it yields CASSPITTGDPLNQPQHF.